This is a list of T cell receptor beta chains from one sample in a study of blood T cells in healthy people across ages. A single record per CDR3 protein comes from TCRdb applying MiXCR to the 5' RACE reads. The sample holds more than 650,000 distinct CDR3 sequences, approximately 22% seen once. The sequenced material came from blood. The receptor source for this set is a man aged 70 or older in good health. Both conserved end residues are part of each CDR3. D genes are given only for firm matches. Clone size is stated in some rows and not others, as once, few, many or a class when expanded.

clone_size: -
j_call: TRBJ1-2
d_call: TRBD1
v_call: TRBV4-3
cdr3_nt: TGCGCCAGCAGCCGAGAACTTACGGGACAGGAGTATGGCTACACCTTC
cdr3_aa: CASSRELTGQEYGYTF

clone_size: -
j_call: TRBJ2-3
d_call: TRBD1
v_call: TRBV7-9
cdr3_nt: TGTGCCAGCAGCCGGGACAGCACAGGTACGCAGTATTTT
cdr3_aa: CASSRDSTGTQYF

clone_size: -
j_call: TRBJ2-3
d_call: -
v_call: TRBV3-1
cdr3_nt: TGTGCCAGCAGCCAAGATGTGCAGGCGGTGGATACGCAGTATTTT
cdr3_aa: CASSQDVQAVDTQYF

clone_size: once
j_call: TRBJ2-2
d_call: -
v_call: TRBV15
cdr3_nt: TGTGCCACCAGCGCCGGGACTGTGAACACCGGGGAGCTGTTTTTT
cdr3_aa: CATSAGTVNTGELFF

clone_size: -
j_call: TRBJ2-3
d_call: -
v_call: TRBV9
cdr3_nt: TGTGCCAGCAGCGTAGGTGTGCCGAACACAGATACGCAGTATTTT
cdr3_aa: CASSVGVPNTDTQYF

clone_size: -
j_call: TRBJ2-3
d_call: -
v_call: TRBV5-1
cdr3_nt: TGCGCCAGCAGCTCTGGGACCTTCGCAGATACGCAGTATTTT
cdr3_aa: CASSSGTFADTQYF

clone_size: -
j_call: TRBJ1-2
d_call: TRBD1
v_call: TRBV29-1
cdr3_nt: TGCAGCGTTCGGACAGGGGGCGACTATGGCTACACCTTC
cdr3_aa: CSVRTGGDYGYTF

clone_size: -
j_call: TRBJ2-5
d_call: TRBD2
v_call: TRBV12-3/TRBV12-4
cdr3_nt: TGTGCCAGCAGAGCGGGACTACCAGAGACCCAGTACTTC
cdr3_aa: CASRAGLPETQYF

clone_size: -
j_call: TRBJ2-1
d_call: -
v_call: TRBV5-1
cdr3_nt: TGCGCCAGCAGCTTGGATGGGCGGGGCAACAATGAGCAGTTCTTC
cdr3_aa: CASSLDGRGNNEQFF

clone_size: once
j_call: TRBJ2-2
d_call: -
v_call: TRBV3-1
cdr3_nt: TGTGCCAGCAGCCAACGACAGCACACCGGGGAGCTGTTTTTT
cdr3_aa: CASSQRQHTGELFF

clone_size: few
j_call: TRBJ2-7
d_call: -
v_call: TRBV10-3
cdr3_nt: TGTGCCATCAGTGACCAGGGTTCGTCCTACGAGCAGTACTTC
cdr3_aa: CAISDQGSSYEQYF

clone_size: many
j_call: TRBJ1-1
d_call: -
v_call: TRBV10-3
cdr3_nt: TGTGCCATCAGTAATATACAGGGTACTGAAGCTTTCTTT
cdr3_aa: CAISNIQGTEAFF

clone_size: -
j_call: TRBJ2-3
d_call: -
v_call: TRBV5-1
cdr3_nt: TGCGCCAGCAGCTTCTTGGCGGGGGCGACAGATACGCAGTATTTT
cdr3_aa: CASSFLAGATDTQYF

clone_size: -
j_call: TRBJ2-7
d_call: TRBD2
v_call: TRBV29-1
cdr3_nt: TGCAGCGCCGGGAGACTGGGGAGGGTGTCCGAGCAGTACTTC
cdr3_aa: CSAGRLGRVSEQYF

clone_size: -
j_call: TRBJ2-5
d_call: -
v_call: TRBV5-5
cdr3_nt: TGTGCCAGCAGCTTCTTTGTAAAAGAGACCCAGTACTTC
cdr3_aa: CASSFFVKETQYF

clone_size: -
j_call: TRBJ2-2
d_call: TRBD2
v_call: TRBV12-5
cdr3_nt: TGTGCTAGTGGTTTGACTAGCGGGGCGGCGGAGCTGTTTTTT
cdr3_aa: CASGLTSGAAELFF

clone_size: -
j_call: TRBJ2-3
d_call: TRBD2
v_call: TRBV7-2
cdr3_nt: TGTGCCAGCAGCTCCCAAGCGGGAGATGGCACAGATACGCAGTATTTT
cdr3_aa: CASSSQAGDGTDTQYF

clone_size: -
j_call: TRBJ2-5
d_call: TRBD2
v_call: TRBV12-3/TRBV12-4
cdr3_nt: TGTGCCAGCAGGACTAGCGGAAAGTACCAAGAGACCCAGTACTTC
cdr3_aa: CASRTSGKYQETQYF

clone_size: few
j_call: TRBJ2-7
d_call: -
v_call: TRBV11-2
cdr3_nt: TGTGCCAGCAGCTTAGTTACCGGGACGGGTCCCTACGAGCAGTACTTC
cdr3_aa: CASSLVTGTGPYEQYF

clone_size: -
j_call: TRBJ2-7
d_call: -
v_call: TRBV6-5
cdr3_nt: TGTGCCAGCAGTTACTCGATCCCTACGCTGTCCGAGCAGTACTTC
cdr3_aa: CASSYSIPTLSEQYF

clone_size: -
j_call: TRBJ2-5
d_call: -
v_call: TRBV6-5
cdr3_nt: TGTGCCAGCAGTTACTACCGGGGGGACAACCAAGAGACCCAGTACTTC
cdr3_aa: CASSYYRGDNQETQYF

clone_size: -
j_call: TRBJ1-4
d_call: -
v_call: TRBV7-9
cdr3_nt: TGTGCCAGCAGCAGACAGGAAGCAACTAATGAAAAACTGTTTTTT
cdr3_aa: CASSRQEATNEKLFF

clone_size: once
j_call: TRBJ2-5
d_call: TRBD2
v_call: TRBV6-5
cdr3_nt: TGTGCCAGCAGTTATGGGAGCGGGAGGGCCGGGGAGACCCAGTACTTC
cdr3_aa: CASSYGSGRAGETQYF

clone_size: few
j_call: TRBJ2-6
d_call: -
v_call: TRBV6-1
cdr3_nt: TGTGCCAGCAGTCCTAACCTTGCACTACGCGGAAGCTCTGGGGCCAACGTCCTGACTTTC
cdr3_aa: CASSPNLALRGSSGANVLTF

clone_size: -
j_call: TRBJ1-5
d_call: -
v_call: TRBV24-1
cdr3_nt: TGTGCCACGGGCTCGAGTGGTAGCAATCAGCCCCAGCATTTT
cdr3_aa: CATGSSGSNQPQHF

clone_size: -
j_call: TRBJ2-5
d_call: -
v_call: TRBV24-1
cdr3_nt: TGTGCCACCAGTGGCCGGAAAGAGACCCAGTACTTC
cdr3_aa: CATSGRKETQYF

clone_size: -
j_call: TRBJ2-1
d_call: -
v_call: TRBV12-3/TRBV12-4
cdr3_nt: TGTGCCAGCAGTTCCTCCGGGACGCTATACAATGAGCAGTTCTTC
cdr3_aa: CASSSSGTLYNEQFF

clone_size: -
j_call: TRBJ2-1
d_call: -
v_call: TRBV27
cdr3_nt: TGTGCCGGCATGAGAGCGGGCTACAATGAGCAGTTCTTC
cdr3_aa: CAGMRAGYNEQFF

clone_size: many
j_call: TRBJ1-1
d_call: TRBD1
v_call: TRBV7-9
cdr3_nt: TGTGCCAGCAGCCGGACAGGGGGCGGTACTGAAGCTTTCTTT
cdr3_aa: CASSRTGGGTEAFF

clone_size: -
j_call: TRBJ2-4
d_call: -
v_call: TRBV18
cdr3_nt: TGTGCCAGCTCCCCCCGACCGGAGGATACCATTCAGTACTTC
cdr3_aa: CASSPRPEDTIQYF

clone_size: many
j_call: TRBJ1-4
d_call: -
v_call: TRBV5-5
cdr3_nt: TGTGCCAGCAGAAAAGGACAGATTGAAAAACTGTTTTTT
cdr3_aa: CASRKGQIEKLFF

clone_size: few
j_call: TRBJ1-5
d_call: -
v_call: TRBV7-2
cdr3_nt: TGTGCCAGCAGCTTATACGGGGCCGCGACCGGAAGTCAGCCCCAGCATTTT
cdr3_aa: CASSLYGAATGSQPQHF

clone_size: few
j_call: TRBJ2-1
d_call: TRBD1
v_call: TRBV5-8
cdr3_nt: TGTGCCAGCAGCCCGACAGGGCGGTTGTATGAGCAGTTCTTC
cdr3_aa: CASSPTGRLYEQFF

clone_size: -
j_call: TRBJ2-3
d_call: -
v_call: TRBV24-1
cdr3_nt: TGTGCCACCAGTGATCTAGGGGTAAGCACAGATACGCAGTATTTT
cdr3_aa: CATSDLGVSTDTQYF

clone_size: once
j_call: TRBJ1-2
d_call: -
v_call: TRBV12-3/TRBV12-4
cdr3_nt: TGTGCCAGCAGTTTTAGGGGGACCGGACATGGGGGCTACACCTTC
cdr3_aa: CASSFRGTGHGGYTF

clone_size: -
j_call: TRBJ2-5
d_call: -
v_call: TRBV5-1
cdr3_nt: TGCGCCAGCAGCCGAAGGGACATCCAAGAGACCCAGTACTTC
cdr3_aa: CASSRRDIQETQYF

clone_size: -
j_call: TRBJ1-1
d_call: TRBD1
v_call: TRBV10-3
cdr3_nt: TGTGCCGTCGCCGGGACAGGGGTCACTGAAGCTTTCTTT
cdr3_aa: CAVAGTGVTEAFF

clone_size: few
j_call: TRBJ2-2
d_call: TRBD1
v_call: TRBV3-1
cdr3_nt: TGTGCCAGCAGCCCCCGGACAGGGGGTGTCGGGGAGCTGTTTTTT
cdr3_aa: CASSPRTGGVGELFF

clone_size: -
j_call: TRBJ2-5
d_call: TRBD1
v_call: TRBV12-3/TRBV12-4
cdr3_nt: TGTGCCAGCAGTTGGGGGACAGGGGACAAAGAGACCCAGTACTTC
cdr3_aa: CASSWGTGDKETQYF

clone_size: -
j_call: TRBJ2-1
d_call: -
v_call: TRBV3-1
cdr3_nt: TGTGCCAGCTCGACTGGGTTCGGGGGAATGAAGCAGTTCTTC
cdr3_aa: CASSTGFGGMKQFF

clone_size: few
j_call: TRBJ2-3
d_call: -
v_call: TRBV2
cdr3_nt: TGTGCCAGCACTCCCCGGCTCGTCACAGATACGCAGTATTTT
cdr3_aa: CASTPRLVTDTQYF

clone_size: -
j_call: TRBJ2-3
d_call: TRBD2
v_call: TRBV6-1
cdr3_nt: TGTGCCAGCAGGGAACTAGCGGGGGGGCCTTTGGGCACAGATACGCAGTATTTT
cdr3_aa: CASRELAGGPLGTDTQYF

clone_size: -
j_call: TRBJ2-2
d_call: TRBD2
v_call: TRBV6-6
cdr3_nt: TGTGCCAGCAGTTACTCGGGGACTAGCTCCGGGGAGCTGTTTTTT
cdr3_aa: CASSYSGTSSGELFF

clone_size: -
j_call: TRBJ2-3
d_call: -
v_call: TRBV7-6
cdr3_nt: TGTGCCAGCAGCCCCCGGACGGACACAGATACGCAGTATTTT
cdr3_aa: CASSPRTDTDTQYF

clone_size: -
j_call: TRBJ2-7
d_call: -
v_call: TRBV29-1
cdr3_nt: TGCAGCGTTCACCAGGGGCTTTACGAGCAGTACTTC
cdr3_aa: CSVHQGLYEQYF

clone_size: -
j_call: TRBJ2-1
d_call: TRBD2
v_call: TRBV19
cdr3_nt: TGTGCCAGTAGCCGACTAGCGGGCCCAGCGGGGAATGAGCAGTTCTTC
cdr3_aa: CASSRLAGPAGNEQFF

clone_size: -
j_call: TRBJ1-5
d_call: -
v_call: TRBV4-1
cdr3_nt: TGCGCCGGCAGCCAAGAATCGGGCAGGGAGAGCCAGCCCCAGCATTTT
cdr3_aa: CAGSQESGRESQPQHF

clone_size: -
j_call: TRBJ2-1
d_call: TRBD2
v_call: TRBV7-2
cdr3_nt: TGTGCCAGCAGCTCAACTAGCGGGAGGGCCTTTAATGAGCAGTTCTTC
cdr3_aa: CASSSTSGRAFNEQFF

clone_size: -
j_call: TRBJ2-5
d_call: -
v_call: TRBV5-1
cdr3_nt: TGCGCCAGCAGCTTGGCCGATTTTACGGGGGCAAAGACCCAGTACTTC
cdr3_aa: CASSLADFTGAKTQYF

clone_size: -
j_call: TRBJ2-2
d_call: -
v_call: TRBV15
cdr3_nt: TGTGCCACCAGCAGAGATATATTGGACACCGGGGAGCTGTTTTTT
cdr3_aa: CATSRDILDTGELFF

clone_size: -
j_call: TRBJ1-2
d_call: -
v_call: TRBV7-7
cdr3_nt: TGTGCCAGCAGCTTTTTCCAGGGCCGGTTTGGCGGCTACGCCTTC
cdr3_aa: CASSFFQGRFGGYAF

clone_size: -
j_call: TRBJ1-6
d_call: -
v_call: TRBV7-2
cdr3_nt: TGTGCCAGCAGCTTTGGGGAAAGCTCCTATAATTCACCCCTCCACTTT
cdr3_aa: CASSFGESSYNSPLHF

clone_size: few
j_call: TRBJ2-4
d_call: -
v_call: TRBV20-1
cdr3_nt: TGCAGTGCTAGCACTGCCAAAAACATTCAGTACTTC
cdr3_aa: CSASTAKNIQYF